This paragraph covers one T cell receptor (beta chain) sequence. Germline values: CDR1 KGHSH, CDR2 LQKENI. V was shortened by 2 bases and J by 3 bases, with 7 bases between the two germline ends. CDR3 size: 13 residues. The data originate from a study of identifying expanded T cells in peripheral blood. Clones were sequenced by immunoSEQ multiplex PCR, and TCRdb holds only the in-frame ones, with some missing. The sample has about 58,000 clones, roughly four fifths seen once. The sequenced material came from blood. This sequence joins TRBV18 and TRBJ1-1; a possible D gene is TRBD1 (5 bases). This clonotype was sampled from a person between 18 and 75 years old in good health. The CDR3 protein is CASSPTGDTEAFF. CDR3 DNA: TGTGCCAGCTCACCAACGGGGGACACTGAAGCTTTCTTT.